Included here is one T cell receptor (beta chain) sequence, with context. Its target is unknown. The data were taken from a study of T cells after posttransplantation cyclophosphamide. Study-level points and caveats: Donor CD8+ memory clones often dominated recipient blood repertoires at later times.

CDR3 size: 12 residues. Germline assignment: CDR1 MNHNS and CDR2 SASEGT. Trimming cost V 5 bases and J 4 bases, with 6 bases left between them. Generated by immunoSEQ multiplex PCR, the TCRdb table keeps only in-frame clones and is missing some. The sample holds 40,000 to 55,000 clones, and no clone turns up only once. Sequencing used PBMCs. The gene calls are TRBV6-1 and TRBJ2-1; D unclear. This clonotype was obtained from a man aged 35 to 55 in good health, CMV-negative, and a related stem cell transplant donor. CDR3 sequence (DNA): TGTGCCAGCAGTTCGGTTTACAATGAGCAGTTCTTC. Translation: CASSSVYNEQFF.